This T cell receptor beta chain originates from a study of blood T cell repertoires in COVID-19. Study-level information: Donors in the United States, Italy and Spain gave samples during acute or convalescent COVID-19. In each case, the material was cDNA or gDNA derived from T cells, B-cell-depleted T cells, or PBMCs.

As handled by the study authors: It was from reference gene primer amplification that nucleated cell counts were estimated. The assay was immunoSEQ multiplex PCR, and TCRdb's table has in-frame clones only and misses some. The DNA gave D and trimming, while V, J and clone size come from that table. The sample has 55,000 to 80,000 clones, more than 60% seen once. Trimming took 1 base from V and 0 from J, leaving 16 bases between them. The CDR3 runs 18 residues. The germline V gene encodes CDR1 MGHRA and CDR2 YSYEKL. The source material was peripheral blood. The chain couples TRBV4-1 to TRBJ1-5; unclear D gene. The clonotype comes from a woman older than 75 with active or convalescent COVID-19. In DNA, the CDR3 is TGCGCCAGCAGCCAAGCCCAAGGGCGGGGAACTAGCAATCAGCCCCAGCATTTT. It specifies CASSQAQGRGTSNQPQHF.